This passage covers 31 T cell receptor beta chains from one sample sequenced in a study of blood T cell repertoires in COVID-19. Assay used: immunoSEQ multiplex PCR; TCRdb lists only in-frame clones, some missing. This sample carries a few hundred thousand clones, approximately 86% of them seen once, and the ten largest clones take approximately 8.3%. Sequencing was carried out using PBMCs or T cells enriched from blood (not recorded which). These receptors originate from a woman between 55 and 75 years old who had recovered from COVID-19.

The chain couples TRBV7-2 to TRBJ1-4; D is undetermined. CDR3 length equals 15 residues. Germline V gene lookup returns CDR1 SGHTA and CDR2 FQGNSA. Trimming removed 4 bases from V and 7 bases from J, with 16 bases in between. The CDR3 spells CASSSRILRGEKLFF. The CDR3 DNA reads TGTGCCAGCAGCTCCCGCATATTACGAGGTGAAAAACTGTTTTTT.

V is TRBV20-1 and J is TRBJ2-1; a weak D match, TRBD2 (7 bases). CDR1 and CDR2 (germline): DFQATT, SNEGSKA (reference sequence). The CDR3 runs to 12 residues. The germline V and J ends were trimmed by 3 bases and 9 bases, with 12 bases remaining between them. The CDR3 spells CSASRGGGEQFF. CDR3 coding DNA: TGCAGTGCTAGTAGGGGGGGCGGTGAGCAGTTCTTC.

This chain links TRBV5-4 with TRBJ2-1; D gene unclear. The germline V gene has CDR1 SGHNT and CDR2 YYREEE (reference sequence). The length of the CDR3 is 12 residues. The germline V and J ends were trimmed by 0 bases and 8 bases, with 6 bases remaining between them. CDR3 sequence (DNA): TGTGCCAGCAGCTTGGCTCTCGATGAGCAGTTCTTC. This codes for CASSLALDEQFF.

Concerning this clone itself: This CDR3 is also generated by other DNA sequences in the sample. The J gene is TRBJ2-1, the V gene TRBV5-1; 9 bases are shared with TRBD2. The CDR3 runs 15 residues. Trimming took 4 bases from V and 0 from J; bases not matched to a gene: 2. Germline V gene sequence: CDR1 SGHRS, CDR2 YFSETQ. The CDR3, as DNA: TGCGCCAGCAGCAGCGGGGGGTCCTCCTACAATGAGCAGTTCTTC. Amino acid sequence: CASSSGGSSYNEQFF.

The chain uses TRBV4-2 and TRBJ2-3, with 16 bases that match TRBD2. With 4 bases clipped from V and 3 bases from J, the junction kept 13 bases outside the gene matches. The germline gives CDR1 LGHNA, CDR2 YNFKEQ. The CDR3 runs to 20 residues. CDR3 protein: CASSPGVGLAGGLWTDTQYF. The CDR3, as DNA: TGTGCCAGCAGCCCAGGGGTGGGACTAGCGGGGGGGTTATGGACAGATACGCAGTATTTT.

The genes are TRBV9 and TRBJ2-7; 8 nucleotides agree with TRBD1. This CDR3 is built from 16 residues. V lost 0 bases, J lost 2 bases, and 7 bases stayed unmatched. Germline CDR1 is SGDLS and CDR2 is YYNGEE. In nucleotides, the CDR3 is TGTGCCAGCAGCGTAGCCCCCCAGGGGGCAACCTACGAGCAGTACTTC. Amino acids: CASSVAPQGATYEQYF.

The V call is TRBV6-5, the J call TRBJ2-3; D is uncertain. Germline V gene data show CDR1 as MNHEY and CDR2 as SVGAGI. With 10 bases removed from V and 0 bases from J, the gap between germline ends came to 11 bases. This CDR3 comprises 13 residues. CDR3 nucleotides: TGTGCCACCTCGTGGCAGAGCACAGATACGCAGTATTTT. Translating it yields CATSWQSTDTQYF.

This chain joins TRBV6-2 or TRBV6-3 and TRBJ1-5; D is ambiguous. The CDR3 runs to 16 residues. V lost 2 bases and J 0 bases, leaving 11 bases between the germline ends. Germline-derived CDR1 and CDR2 are MNHEY and SVGEGT. This chain's CDR3 is CASSYPFLFSNQPQHF. In nucleotides, the CDR3 is TGTGCCAGCAGTTACCCTTTCCTATTTAGCAATCAGCCCCAGCATTTT.

The J gene is TRBJ2-2, the V gene TRBV6-5; D is uncertain. Looked up from germline, CDR1 is MNHEY and CDR2 is SVGAGI. This CDR3 has 15 amino acids. V lost 0 bases and J lost 4, with 9 bases in between. CDR3 protein: CASSYSEMGTGELFF. CDR3 sequence (DNA): TGTGCCAGCAGTTACTCGGAGATGGGCACCGGGGAGCTGTTTTTT.

The rearrangement links TRBV7-2 to TRBJ1-3; weak D call: TRBD1 (5 bases). The CDR3 consists of 17 residues. In germline, CDR1 is SGHTA, CDR2 FQGNSA. Trimming stripped 5 bases from V and 0 bases from J, with 17 bases between. For the CDR3, the DNA is TGTGCCAGCAGCCCCAGTGGGCGACAGAGCTCTGGAAACACCATATATTTT. Its translation: CASSPSGRQSSGNTIYF.

The genes are TRBV6-1 and TRBJ1-2; unclear D gene. CDR1 is MNHNS and CDR2 is SASEGT in the germline V gene. V lost 3 bases to trimming and J lost 5 bases, with 10 bases between them. The CDR3 extends over 13 amino acids. CDR3 amino acids: CASSDELVYGYTF. The DNA of the CDR3 is TGTGCCAGCAGTGATGAACTCGTGTATGGCTACACCTTC.

This clone was seen a few times. The chain employs TRBV19 and TRBJ1-4, with D possibly matching TRBD1 (5 bases). The V gene lost 3 bases and the J gene lost 5 bases, with 13 bases spanning the gap. CDR1 and CDR2 from the germline V gene are LNHDA and SQIVND (reference sequence). There are 15 residues in the CDR3. The CDR3, as DNA: TGTGCCAGTAGTATCCGGAGACAGATAAATGAAAAACTGTTTTTT. Translating gives CASSIRRQINEKLFF.

This clone was observed a few times. The genes are TRBV5-1 and TRBJ1-2, with TRBD1 matching 10 bases. This CDR3 has 14 residues. Trimming took 4 bases from V and 3 from J; bases not matched to a gene: 3. CDR1 and CDR2 (germline): SGHRS, YFSETQ. The CDR3 DNA reads TGCGCCAGCAGCGGGGGACAGGGGTACTATGGCTACACCTTC. Residues: CASSGGQGYYGYTF.

This chain joins TRBV9 and TRBJ2-1; D is ambiguous. CDR3 size: 13 residues. The germline CDR1 and CDR2 sequences are SGDLS and YYNGEE. Trimming stripped 0 bases from V and 3 bases from J, with 4 bases between. CDR3 nucleotide sequence: TGTGCCAGCAGCGTAGGGCACTACAATGAGCAGTTCTTC. Translating it yields CASSVGHYNEQFF.

This chain uses TRBV15 with TRBJ2-2, with D unclear. The CDR3 has 12 residues. The V end was cut by 8 bases, the J end by 8 bases, with 12 bases between. Germline V lookup: CDR1 LNHNV, CDR2 YYDKDF (reference sequence). The CDR3 region has the DNA TGTGCCACCTGGGCCGATGGGGGGGAGCTGTTTTTT. The encoded protein is CATWADGGELFF.

The gene calls are TRBV27 and TRBJ2-2; possible D gene TRBD1, 6 bases. Germline V gene data show CDR1 as MNHEY and CDR2 as SMNVEV (reference sequence). The CDR3 consists of 16 residues. V lost 3 bases and J lost 4, with 15 bases in between. The chain's CDR3 is CASSFPGAGVTGELFF. The CDR3 nucleotides are TGTGCCAGCAGTTTCCCAGGGGCGGGTGTCACCGGGGAGCTGTTTTTT.

The chain employs TRBV14 and TRBJ1-1; D remains ambiguous. The V and J ends lost 0 bases and 0 bases respectively, with 20 bases between them. The CDR3 consists of 19 residues. The germline gives CDR1 SGHDN, CDR2 FVKESK. CDR3 in DNA: TGTGCCAGCAGCCAAGAAGGGAGCGTTTATGGCCTCATGAACACTGAAGCTTTCTTT. Its protein is CASSQEGSVYGLMNTEAFF.

The chain couples TRBV6-5 to TRBJ1-2; no reliable D call. Deletions cut 0 bases from V and 3 bases from J, with 8 bases between. This CDR3 has 14 amino acids. Germline V lookup: CDR1 MNHEY, CDR2 SVGAGI. The CDR3 reads CASSYSRRHYGYTF. CDR3 nucleotide sequence: TGTGCCAGCAGTTACTCCCGCAGGCACTATGGCTACACCTTC.

This clone was observed once. The genes are TRBV6-5 and TRBJ2-1, with 8 bases identical to TRBD2. Germline lookup yields CDR1 MNHEY and CDR2 SVGAGI. The CDR3 covers 15 residues. After removal of 0 bases from V and 4 bases from J, the junction contained 2 bases not matched to a gene. CDR3 sequence: CASSYSSGGYNEQFF. CDR3 DNA sequence: TGTGCCAGCAGTTACTCGAGCGGGGGTTACAATGAGCAGTTCTTC.

The CDR3 protein is CASSYDREAFF. The CDR3 region has the DNA TGTGCCAGCAGTTACGACAGGGAAGCTTTCTTT. This chain joins TRBV6-5 and TRBJ1-1; D is possibly TRBD1 (6 bases). The germline CDR1 and CDR2 sequences are MNHEY and SVGAGI. This CDR3 has 11 residues. V lost 2 bases to trimming and J lost 8 bases, with 6 bases between them.

In this sample, this clone turned up once. The chain carries TRBV14 and TRBJ1-1; the D gene is possibly TRBD1 (6 bases). The CDR3 spans 13 residues. The V gene lost 4 bases and the J gene lost 11 bases, with 17 bases spanning the gap. Germline CDR1 reads SGHDN; CDR2 reads FVKESK. CDR3 sequence (DNA): TGTGCCAGCAGCCCTCTCTTTTCAGGGGAGGCTTTCTTT. Amino acid sequence: CASSPLFSGEAFF. Using reference TRBV14 and TRBJ1-1 for the parts outside the CDR3, the full variable domain is EAGVTQFPSHSVIEKGQTVTLRCDPISGHDNLYWYRRVMGKEIKFLLHFVKESKQDESGMPNNRFLAERTGGTYSTLKVQPAELEDSGVYFCASSPLFSGEAFFGQGTRLTVV.

CDR3 region: CATSRGGSSPTDTQYF. CDR3 DNA sequence: TGTGCCACCAGCAGAGGAGGTTCTAGCCCGACAGATACGCAGTATTTT. The chain joins TRBV15 to TRBJ2-3; a weak D match, TRBD2 (5 bases). The CDR3 length is 16 residues. The germline V gene encodes CDR1 LNHNV and CDR2 YYDKDF (reference sequence). Trimming left V 1 base short and J 3 bases short, with 14 bases between.

The chain's CDR3 is CASRQFSYNSPLHF. The CDR3 coding sequence is TGTGCCAGCAGACAGTTCTCCTATAATTCACCCCTCCACTTT. The chain combines TRBV19 with TRBJ1-6, with a weak D call TRBD1 (5 bases). The CDR3 is made up of 14 amino acids. Germline lookup yields CDR1 LNHDA and CDR2 SQIVND (reference sequence). Trimming removed 9 bases at V and 0 bases at J, with 9 bases between.

The genes are TRBV29-1 and TRBJ2-5, with 8 bases aligning to TRBD1. The V gene's germline CDR1 is SQVTM and CDR2 ANQGSEA. V gave up 7 bases and J gave up 4 bases; unmatched junction bases: 5. The CDR3 totals 12 residues. CDR3: CSANGQGETQYF. The CDR3 DNA sequence: TGCAGCGCCAACGGACAGGGAGAGACCCAGTACTTC.

The chain employs TRBV6-5 and TRBJ1-5; 11 bases map to TRBD1. The V and J ends lost 4 bases and 6 bases, in that order; junction bases with no gene match: 5. In germline, CDR1 is MNHEY, CDR2 SVGAGI. The CDR3 spans 15 residues. The CDR3 loop is CASSSSGTGGQPQHF. The CDR3 DNA reads TGTGCCAGCAGTTCCTCCGGGACAGGGGGTCAGCCCCAGCATTTT.

V gene TRBV4-1 combines with J gene TRBJ1-1, with 9 bases lining up with TRBD1. The CDR3 has 14 residues. Germline trimming cut 4 bases from V and 5 bases from J; bases unmatched to any gene: 5. The germline V gene has CDR1 MGHRA and CDR2 YSYEKL. This CDR3 reads CASSPRDRVTEAFF. CDR3 bases: TGCGCCAGCAGCCCTCGGGACAGGGTTACTGAAGCTTTCTTT.

This clone was detected only a few times. This CDR3 is also generated by other DNA sequences in the sample. The gene calls are TRBV27 and TRBJ1-3; 7 bases line up with TRBD1. The CDR3 totals 14 residues. Looked up from germline, CDR1 is MNHEY and CDR2 is SMNVEV (reference sequence). V was pared by 6 bases and J by 2 bases, with 4 bases of the junction left unmatched. The CDR3, as DNA: TGTGCCAGCAGACAAACAGGGGCTGGAAACACCATATATTTT. This sequence encodes CASRQTGAGNTIYF.

This sequence joins TRBV11-2 and TRBJ1-6; D not resolved. Germline CDR1 is SGHAT and CDR2 is FQNNGV. V was trimmed by 1 base and J by 14 bases, leaving 15 bases between them. This CDR3 has 14 residues. As DNA, the CDR3 is TGTGCCAGCAGCTTAGGCGGGAACCAATTCACCCTCCACTTT. Amino acids: CASSLGGNQFTLHF.

V usage is TRBV7-9 and J usage is TRBJ1-6; 10 nucleotides align to TRBD1. V lost 10 bases to trimming and J lost 8 bases; unmatched junction nucleotides: 8. This CDR3 is built from 14 residues. CDR1 is SEHNR and CDR2 is FQNEAQ in the germline V gene (reference sequence). CDR3 residues: CATARGQGDSPLHF. CDR3 nucleotides: TGTGCCACCGCCCGAGGACAGGGGGATTCACCCCTCCACTTT.

J is TRBJ2-1 and V is TRBV11-2; no clear D. This CDR3 has 13 amino acids. The V and J ends lost 1 base and 7 bases respectively, with 8 bases between them. Germline lookup yields CDR1 SGHAT and CDR2 FQNNGV. The CDR3 protein is CASSLAGLNEQFF. The DNA for the CDR3 is TGTGCCAGCAGCTTAGCTGGGCTTAATGAGCAGTTCTTC.

The chain is built from TRBV6-5 and TRBJ1-5; D not certain. The germline V gene has CDR1 MNHEY and CDR2 SVGAGI. This CDR3 is 15 amino acids long. V lost 11 bases and J lost 3, with 20 bases in between. For the CDR3, the DNA is TGTGCCGCGTCTTGGGAGCCCCCCATCAATCAGCCCCAGCATTTT. This sequence encodes CAASWEPPINQPQHF.